This T cell receptor beta chain was captured by sequencing in a study of T cells in Graves' hyperthyroidism and ophthalmopathy. Template material for amplifying TCR beta CDR3 regions consisted of RNA transcripts. The TCR CDR3 was amplified in a first-round RT-PCR using the HTBI primer set. TCRdb analysed the multiplex PCR reads with MiXCR anew, one entry per CDR3 protein. The profile covers some 690,000 distinct CDR3 sequences, with roughly 17% appearing a single time and roughly a sixth taken by the ten largest. General observations from the study: From stable hyperthyroidism, ophthalmopathy was separated by a 13 V-J model.

J gave up 3 bases and V 0 bases, and 3 bases lay outside the gene matches. This CDR3 has 16 residues. The V gene's germline CDR1 is LGHNA and CDR2 YSLEER. This clonotype was seen only a few times. Its specificity is unknown. The rearrangement uses TRBV4-3 and TRBJ2-5, with 11 bases fitting TRBD2. The sequencing sample was made of blood. The origin of this receptor is a man aged 45 to 65 with Graves' hyperthyroidism. CDR3 coding DNA: TGCGCCAGCAGCCAAGAGGGACTAGCGGTAAAAGAGACCCAGTACTTC. This sequence encodes CASSQEGLAVKETQYF.